This is a list of T cell receptor beta chains from one sample in a study of Graves' ophthalmopathy and Graves' hyperthyroidism. TCRdb used MiXCR to reprocess the multiplex PCR reads, holding one entry per CDR3 protein. This sample has 1 million to 1.3 million distinct CDR3 sequences, with about 36% found just once. Sequencing was performed on peripheral blood or thyroid tissue (not recorded which). These receptors all stem from an adult man with Graves' hyperthyroidism. CDR3s include the opening cysteine and the closing phenylalanine or tryptophan. The D gene is left open where the match is weak. Rows give clone size only sometimes, using once, few, many, or a class for an expanded clone.

>TRBJ1-1|TRBV20-1|-|-
TGCAGTGCTAGCCCAGGACAGACCAGGAAGAACACTGAAGCTTTCTTT
CSASPGQTRKNTEAFF
>TRBJ2-5|TRBV11-2|-|many
TGTGCCAGCAGCTTGGGGGGGCCAGTAGAGACCCAGTACTTC
CASSLGGPVETQYF
>TRBJ1-1|TRBV6-5|-|few
TGTGCCAGCACCTACGGGGAGAACACTGAAGCTTTCTTT
CASTYGENTEAFF
>TRBJ2-7|TRBV10-3|-|many
TGTGCCATTAAAGCAAGGAGCTCCTACGAGCAGTACTTC
CAIKARSSYEQYF
>TRBJ2-7|TRBV7-2|TRBD2|many
TGTGCCAGCAGACCCGGGGGGAGCTACGAGCAGTACTTC
CASRPGGSYEQYF
>TRBJ2-7|TRBV7-2|-|many
TGTGCCAGCAGCTTAAAGGTCCGGGACTACGAGCAGTACTTC
CASSLKVRDYEQYF
>TRBJ1-2|TRBV7-3|-|few
TGTGCCAGCTCCGACCGGACTGGTAATGGCTACACCTTC
CASSDRTGNGYTF
>TRBJ2-7|TRBV4-1|TRBD1|few
TGCGCCAGCAGCCCTTATCCATCAGGACAGGGAACCTACGAGCAGTACTTC
CASSPYPSGQGTYEQYF
>TRBJ2-7|TRBV20-1|-|many
TGCAGTGCTCATCGCAGGGGGGTGAACTACGAGCAGTACTTC
CSAHRRGVNYEQYF
>TRBJ2-7|TRBV20-1|TRBD1|-
TGCAGTGCAGACCAGGGGACAGGGGGGTATCGCCCCTACGAGCAGTACTTC
CSADQGTGGYRPYEQYF
>TRBJ2-2|TRBV4-2|-|many
TGTGCCAGCAGCCAAGATTGGAAGGGAGCCAACACCGGGGAGCTGTTTTTT
CASSQDWKGANTGELFF
>TRBJ2-7|TRBV4-3|TRBD1|-
TGCGCCAGCAGCCAAGATCAGGGGGCGAACTACGAGCAGTACTTC
CASSQDQGANYEQYF
>TRBJ2-5|TRBV12-3/TRBV12-4|-|many
TGTGCCAGCAGCCTCATTGACACGGAAGAGACCCAGTACTTC
CASSLIDTEETQYF
>TRBJ2-2|TRBV20-1|-|many
TGCAGTGCACAGACTCGGTGCTGCACCGGGGAGCTGTTTTTT
CSAQTRCCTGELFF
>TRBJ1-6|TRBV7-2|-|few
TGTGCCAGCAGCTTGGGTGGGACCTACAGTAATTCACCCCTCCACTTT
CASSLGGTYSNSPLHF
>TRBJ1-4|TRBV25-1|-|many
TGTGCCAGCGGGATGGACTCCAGAGAAAAACTGTTTTTT
CASGMDSREKLFF
>TRBJ1-5|TRBV7-2|TRBD1|-
TGTGCCAGCAGCTTAGTTCCAAATAGCAAGGGGGCCGAGGGACATCAGCCCCAGCATTTT
CASSLVPNSKGAEGHQPQHF
>TRBJ1-2|TRBV20-1|-|-
TGCAGTGCTAGAGGACCTCAGAGGGACTATGGCTACACCTTC
CSARGPQRDYGYTF
>TRBJ1-1|TRBV19|-|few
TGTGCCAGTAGGCAGTTGGGCTACACGGACACTGAAGCTTTCTTT
CASRQLGYTDTEAFF
>TRBJ1-1|TRBV7-2|TRBD1|few
TGTGCCAGCAGCACATACCAGGGGGCGGACACTGAAGCTTTCTTT
CASSTYQGADTEAFF
>TRBJ1-4|TRBV19|-|many
TGTGCCAGTAAGAAAGGACTGTTTTTT
CASKKGLFF
>TRBJ2-7|TRBV10-3|TRBD1|many
TGTGCCATCAGCCCGACAGGGGACGAGGGCGAGCAGTACTTC
CAISPTGDEGEQYF
>TRBJ1-1|TRBV20-1|TRBD1|few
TGCAGTGCTAGAAAGAACAGGGGTAACACTGAAGCTTTCTTT
CSARKNRGNTEAFF
>TRBJ1-1|TRBV5-1|-|-
TGCGCCAGCAGCTTGGGGACAGCTTTCTTT
CASSLGTAFF
>TRBJ2-7|TRBV7-2|TRBD2|many
TGTGCCAGCAGCTTGGAGCCGGGACTAGCGTCGTACGAGCAGTACTTC
CASSLEPGLASYEQYF
>TRBJ2-2|TRBV12-3/TRBV12-4|TRBD2|-
TGTGCCAGCAGTTTAGCGCGGGGGGGGAGAGACGGGGAGCTGTTTTTT
CASSLARGGRDGELFF
>TRBJ1-1|TRBV25-1|-|-
TGTGCCAGCGTGGCAGGGGCCAGTATGAACACTGAAGCTTTCTTT
CASVAGASMNTEAFF
>TRBJ2-7|TRBV10-2|TRBD2|-
TGCGCCAGCAGTGAGCCGGGGACTAGCGGGAGGTACGAGCAGTACTTC
CASSEPGTSGRYEQYF
>TRBJ1-1|TRBV29-1|TRBD1|-
TGCAGCGTCCGGACAGGGCTAGCTTTCTTT
CSVRTGLAFF
>TRBJ1-6|TRBV5-8|-|-
TGTGCCAGCAGCCTCCTGAGGGACACAGATAATTCACCCCTCCACTTT
CASSLLRDTDNSPLHF
>TRBJ1-1|TRBV5-6|-|many
TGTGCCAGCAGCTTGACGGTGGGCACTGAAGCTTTCTTT
CASSLTVGTEAFF
>TRBJ1-2|TRBV2|-|-
TGTGCCAGCAGGATTGGGAACTATGGCTACACCTTC
CASRIGNYGYTF